The entry below gives a single T cell receptor (beta chain) sequence along with its context. Authors' methods: Reference gene primer amplification yielded estimated nucleated cell counts. Sequenced by immunoSEQ multiplex PCR; TCRdb stores in-frame clones only, minus some. The DNA gave D and trimming, while V, J and clone size come from that table. The sample lists 90,000 to 120,000 clones, 69% seen once, with about 6.5% in the top ten. This entry comes from a study of blood T cell repertoires in COVID-19. Study in general: The United States, Italy and Spain were the sources of the acute and convalescent COVID-19 samples. From T cells, B-cell-depleted T cells, or PBMCs came the material, which was cDNA or gDNA.

This receptor was obtained from a man at least 80 years old with acute or convalescent COVID-19. The sequenced sample consisted of peripheral blood.

The CDR3: CASSTTSTDEQFF. Written as DNA, the CDR3 is TGTGCCAGCAGCACTACTAGCACCGATGAGCAGTTCTTC. The chain combines TRBV5-4 with TRBJ2-1; possibly TRBD2 for D (6 bases). CDR1 is SGHNT, CDR2 YYREEE, per germline (reference sequence). The CDR3 sequence is 13 residues long. The V end was cut by 4 bases, the J end by 8 bases, with 13 bases between.